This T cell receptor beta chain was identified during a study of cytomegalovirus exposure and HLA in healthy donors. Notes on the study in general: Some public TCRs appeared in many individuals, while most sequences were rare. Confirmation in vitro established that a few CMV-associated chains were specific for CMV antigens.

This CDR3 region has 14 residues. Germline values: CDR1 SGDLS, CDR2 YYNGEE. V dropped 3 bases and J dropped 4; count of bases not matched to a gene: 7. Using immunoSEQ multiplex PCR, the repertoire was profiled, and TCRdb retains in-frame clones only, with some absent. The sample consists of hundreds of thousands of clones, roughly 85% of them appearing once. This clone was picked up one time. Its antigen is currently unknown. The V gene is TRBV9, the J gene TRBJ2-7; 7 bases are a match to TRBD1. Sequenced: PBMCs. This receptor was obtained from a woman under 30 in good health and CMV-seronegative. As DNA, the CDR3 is TGTGCCAGCAGCGCTGCGACAGGGTCATACGAGCAGTACTTC. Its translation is CASSAATGSYEQYF.